The subject of this entry is one T cell receptor beta chain. The CDR3 covers 15 residues. The J segment lost 4 bases and the V segment lost 10 bases, leaving 15 bases of the junction unmatched. Germline assignment: CDR1 ENHRY and CDR2 SYGVKD. From the RT-PCR reads, TCRdb called clonotypes with MiXCR, one entry per CDR3 protein. The sample lists about 680,000 distinct CDR3 sequences, 12% to 15% occurring once. This receptor was identified in a female donor in good health, serving as a healthy control. This chain links TRBV10-3 with TRBJ1-1, with 7 bases identical to TRBD1. The specimen sequenced was memory CD4+ T cells from blood. The CDR3 DNA reads TGTGCCAGCAGGCCTTTTACAGGGGTGGGCACTGAAGCTTTCTTT. Translated, it gives CASRPFTGVGTEAFF.